This TCR beta chain appears in the sequencing data of a study of T cell repertoires in ileal Crohn's disease (dated by TCRdb to the late 2010s). Background for the entire study: At the time of surgery, roughly 34% of patients were active smokers, and the median duration of disease was 7.9 years. For commercial TCRB immunosequencing, five hundred nanograms of biopsy DNA were submitted for each sample. A total of roughly 170 mucosal samples from around 60 patients were sequenced, with samples obtained at several locations on the surgical specimen and at postoperative endoscopy. A Rutgeerts score above i0 was used to define endoscopic postoperative recurrence. Every patient underwent surgery because of a complication, which was stricturing disease in roughly 60% and penetrating disease in about 40%. TCR repertoire analysis was performed in approximately 52 Crohn's disease patients drawn from a prospective multicentre cohort. Roughly half of the patients were given postoperative therapy, with 11 receiving thiopurines and over 15 receiving anti-TNF agents. The study ran alongside a multicentre cohort designed to identify predictors of early endoscopic recurrence after ileocolonic resection. The M0 samples consisted of biopsies taken from the inflamed part of the ileum within the surgical resection specimen.

Interpreted using the paper, the time point label stands for: inflamed ileum from the surgical specimen. Eligible patients were adults with ileal or ileocolonic Crohn's disease who had an indication for ileocolonic resection. Before DNA extraction, whole ileal mucosal biopsies were kept frozen at -80 degrees C. Genomic DNA was isolated from frozen whole biopsies using a TRizol-based method, and the DNA was quantified with a NanoDrop 2000 spectrophotometer. Relative to germline, V is missing 0 bases and J is missing 0 bases, with 2 bases of the junction outside any gene match. From its cysteine to its phenylalanine, the CDR3 spans 16 amino acids. Only the CDR3 DNA stays, 48 bases, in frame from base 1. In the germline V gene, CDR1 corresponds to MGHRA and CDR2 to YSYEKL. The library was generated by the immunoSEQ multiplex PCR assay. A two-step, amplification bias-controlled multiplex PCR was used by Adaptive Biotechnology to amplify CDR3 regions from genomic DNA. Primers covering every V and J gene segment were used in the first PCR, while barcodes and Illumina adapters were added in the second PCR. CDR3 libraries were sequenced on an Illumina instrument. The original methods were these. Analysis combined the vendor-provided pipelines with custom analysis of raw data in R/Bioconductor under R version 3.3.0. Clonality, ranging from 0 to 1, was calculated as the inverse of the normalised Shannon entropy of all productive clones. High-frequency clones were defined as the share of the repertoire occupied by the top 100 clones, with only clones passing a 95% confidence test being retained. The Simpson index measured repertoire diversity, and the Morisita-Horn index measured overlap between samples. TCRdb took over this immuneACCESS table, retaining in-frame rearrangements with V and J assigned. Such tables are incomplete; in checked studies, under half of the missing clones stem from an unresolved V gene, and the remainder is unexplained. Clonal size and the V and J genes are those of that table, whereas D and trimming came from the DNA. The sample contains roughly 4,200 clones, 76% of them found a single time. Approximately 6.5% of the sample lies in the top ten.

What the research found in general, with its limitations: Endoscopic recurrence was linked to a higher percentage of high-frequency clones at surgery, and recurrence occurred in every patient whose clonality exceeded 26.8% (18/57). Patients who were active smokers at surgery had a significantly higher proportion of clonal expansions than non-smokers (around 24% vs 18%, p=0.02). Compared with CD4 T cells, sorted CD8 T cells held more high-frequency clones, which suggests that the mucosal expansions were mostly CD8. Only a subgroup of patients, of unstated size, had mucosal CD4 and CD8 T cells sorted and sequenced.

As regards this clone: Its antigen specificity is not known. Nothing much larger sits one base from this clone, and base qualities are not available.

This clonotype originated in an adult with Crohn's disease. This sequence uses TRBV4-1 and TRBJ2-3, and 8 bases in between align with TRBD2. Sequencing was done on a sample of ileal tissue. The CDR3 sequence is CASSQDTSGSTDTQYF. The base sequence is TGCGCCAGCAGCCAAGATACTAGCGGTAGCACAGATACGCAGTATTTT.